This T cell receptor beta chain was sequenced in a study of monozygotic twins with inflammatory bowel disease (dated by TCRdb to between 2017 and 2020). Some background on the complete study: The complete study included roughly 30 monozygotic twin pairs: 19 IBD-discordant Danish pairs and nine German pairs, of which four were IBD-concordant and five were IBD-discordant. Within discordant pairs, disease-associated traits were sought mainly by comparing IBD patients with their genetically identical healthy co-twins. Each individual had, on average, about 151 000 unique TCRalpha sequences and 181 000 unique TCRbeta sequences available for analysis. What the work shows at the level of the full study, not this receptor alone: IBD patients shared fewer clonotypes with other individuals than healthy twins did, most markedly in patients showing signs of disease activity. Concordant and discordant twins showed no difference in repertoire similarity, possibly because of limited statistical power. The analysis was unable to tell different T cell subtypes apart. Because patients were on differing immunosuppressive treatments, the repertoires may have picked up extra background noise and inter-individual variability. A decrease in TCRbeta repertoire diversity, as measured by inverse Simpson index, was observed in IBD patients compared with their healthy co-twins. The results gave no support for a single strong signal or clonotype linked to IBD.

Comments on this clonotype: The antigen this receptor binds is unknown.

From each donor, an approximately 2.4 ml peripheral blood sample was drawn into PAXgene tubes and stored at -80 degrees C. Without T cell sorting, total RNA was isolated from whole blood using the PAXgene blood miRNA kit on an automated QIAcube. Deep TCRalpha and TCRbeta repertoire profiling with unique molecular barcoding was performed on peripheral blood of monozygotic twin pairs concordant or discordant for inflammatory bowel disease. Smoking habits were recorded for all twin pairs, and individuals were classified as current, former or never smokers. Looking up the germline V gene yields CDR1 MNHEY and CDR2 SVGEGT. The CDR3 spans 14 residues, from the cysteine through the phenylalanine. DNA is not on record. The library was prepared using 5' RACE. Each TCR library was prepared from about 4,000 ng of total RNA. For each sample, cDNA was synthesized in eight separate reactions using SMARTScribe reverse transcriptase. During cDNA synthesis, unique molecular identifiers containing a 6-nucleotide sample barcode were introduced by template switching. Two nested PCRs of roughly 16 and 10 cycles amplified the TCRalpha and TCRbeta cDNA, and bead purification followed each PCR. Before amplification, the cDNA was treated with uracil DNA-glycosylase and purified using the QIAquick PCR purification kit. The second PCR added Illumina TruSeq-compatible adapters along with sample-specific barcodes. Library quality and concentration were assessed using TapeStation and Qubit, and 4.5 to 5.5 ng of each library was pooled. Sequencing of pooled libraries was carried out on an Illumina HiSeq2500 single-index Rapid Run using 2 x 100 bp reads and custom sequencing primers. The authors processed their data as follows. PCR and sequencing errors were corrected by UMI-based consensus assembly using MiGEC version 1.2.6. MiXCR version 2.1.1 was used for V(D)J alignment, clonotype assembly and CDR3 extraction. Gene usage, clonotype sharing and MAIT/NKT TCR abundance were normalised by analysing the top 1000, 10 000 and 20 000 clonotypes per sample. After downsampling to 27 000 UMIs, diversity was calculated as the inverse Simpson index using the vegan R package. Paired Mann-Whitney U tests were applied to discordant twin pairs, with Benjamini-Hochberg correction for multiple testing. Following TCRdb reprocessing, every CDR3 protein sequence forms one entry, and DNA is not provided. The V and J calls shown here were made by TCRdb, not taken from the authors' results. Per the sample table, the count is roughly 100,000 distinct CDR3 sequences. The ten top clones hold more than 1.5% of the sample.

The TCR originated in a human donor with ulcerative colitis or Crohn's disease, or a healthy co-twin of an affected twin (not recorded which). Specimen: blood. The chain couples TRBV6-2 or TRBV6-3 to TRBJ2-3; TCRdb names TRBD1, which stays unverified in the absence of DNA. CDR3 region: CASTQGGFADTQYF.